The clone carrying this TCR beta chain was seen at least ten times. What it binds is not known. Preparation of the TCRbeta library involved a method that used unique molecular identifiers. From the PCR reads, TCRdb called clonotypes with MiXCR, one entry per CDR3 protein. The sample has 600,000 to 700,000 distinct CDR3 sequences; around 13% are singletons. This sample is drawn from a study of T-cell reconstitution after alpha-beta-depleted transplantation in children. Overall study results and limits: After transplant, at about two months, alpha-beta T cells were reportedly derived from several hundred expanded graft clones.

Germline-derived CDR1 and CDR2 are SGHRS and YFSETQ. V dropped 4 bases and J dropped 1 base, with 13 bases sitting between them. The CDR3 length is 15 residues. The chain is built from TRBV5-1 and TRBJ2-3; perhaps TRBD1 as D (6 bases). The TCR was taken from a girl aged 2-10 years with congenital amegakaryocytic thrombocytopenia, due to receive a stem cell transplant. The sample was PBMCs, taken before TCRalphabeta/CD19-depleted stem cell transplant. CDR3 DNA: TGCGCCAGCAGCCCGTCAGGGGTCGGCACAGATACGCAGTATTTT. It specifies CASSPSGVGTDTQYF.